The 17 T cell receptor beta chains below were found in one sample sequenced in a study of cytomegalovirus exposure and HLA in healthy donors. PCR was performed using 60 Vbeta and 13 Jbeta primers. The repertoire was sequenced with immunoSEQ multiplex PCR; TCRdb's copy has only in-frame clones and lacks some. The sample shows 150,000 to 190,000 clones, approximately 81% of them seen only once. The sample consisted of PBMCs. The receptor source for this set is a man aged 18 to 30 in good health and CMV-seronegative.

V usage is TRBV7-8 and J usage is TRBJ2-1; 8 bases align to TRBD2. CDR1 and CDR2 (germline): SGHVS, FQNEAQ. J lost 4 bases, V lost 3 bases, and 5 bases had no gene match. The CDR3 contains 15 residues. The CDR3 here is CASSFSGIAYNEQFF. CDR3 sequence (DNA): TGTGCCAGCAGCTTTAGCGGGATTGCGTACAATGAGCAGTTCTTC.

This clone was recorded once. The chain carries TRBV28 and TRBJ2-2, with D tentatively TRBD1 (6 bases). Trimming cost V 10 bases and J 6 bases, with 18 bases left between them. This CDR3 contains 14 residues. CDR1 and CDR2 (germline): MDHEN, SYDVKM. The CDR3 bases are TGTGCCAAACCTCAGGGGCTCTGCGCCGGGGAGCTGTTTTTT. It specifies CAKPQGLCAGELFF.

V usage is TRBV7-9 and J usage is TRBJ1-5, with 10 bases aligning to TRBD1. Germline-derived CDR1 and CDR2 are SEHNR and FQNEAQ (reference sequence). The CDR3 is 16 amino acids. V trimming: 5 bases; J trimming: 2 bases; junction bases outside the gene matches: 6. The CDR3 is CASSTSGTGGNQPQHF. As DNA, the CDR3 is TGTGCCAGCAGCACCTCAGGGACAGGGGGCAATCAGCCCCAGCATTTT.

The chain has TRBV7-2 and TRBJ2-2; 9 bases line up with TRBD1. V shed 5 bases, J shed 6 bases, and the junction held 7 bases outside the gene matches. Germline V CDR1 and CDR2: SGHTA, FQGNSA. The CDR3 runs to 15 residues. CDR3 DNA: TGTGCCAGCAGCCCCGGGACAGGGTGGGCCGGGGAGCTGTTTTTT. Residues: CASSPGTGWAGELFF.

V usage is TRBV5-8 and J usage is TRBJ2-5; tentative D call: TRBD2 (6 bases). V gave up 4 bases and J gave up 5 bases, with 15 bases separating them. Germline V lookup: CDR1 SGHTS, CDR2 YDEGEE. CDR3 length equals 14 residues. In DNA form, the CDR3 reads TGTGCCAGCAGCGGGTGGGGGACTGGGGAGACCCAGTACTTC. Its translation: CASSGWGTGETQYF.

The chain recombines TRBV7-4 with TRBJ1-5, with 8 bases that match TRBD1. Germline V gene data show CDR1 as SGHVT and CDR2 as SQSDAQ. Trimming took 4 bases from V and 4 from J; bases not matched to a gene: 6. This CDR3 comprises 15 residues. In nucleotides, the CDR3 is TGTGCCAGCAGCTGGGGGACAGGCTATAATCAGCCCCAGCATTTT. It codes for CASSWGTGYNQPQHF.

This chain's CDR3 is CASSVAGGRVPYNEQFF. The CDR3 nucleotides are TGTGCCAGCAGCGTAGCGGGAGGGAGGGTCCCCTACAATGAGCAGTTCTTC. V and J are TRBV9 and TRBJ2-1; 8 nucleotides line up with TRBD2. Germline CDR1 is SGDLS and CDR2 is YYNGEE. The CDR3 length is 17 residues. V lost 0 bases, J lost 2 bases, and 7 bases stayed unmatched.

The CDR3 loop is CASSPPGQGLVVEQYF. The CDR3 DNA sequence: TGTGCCAGCTCACCCCCGGGACAGGGGCTTGTCGTCGAGCAGTACTTC. V is TRBV18 and J is TRBJ2-7; 10 nucleotides line up with TRBD1. Losses at the gene ends were 3 bases for V and 6 bases for J; bases not matched to a gene: 11. Germline-derived CDR1 and CDR2 are KGHSH and LQKENI. This CDR3 contains 16 residues.

This clone was picked up one time. J is TRBJ2-1 and V is TRBV10-3; 8 bases line up with TRBD2. This CDR3 comprises 15 residues. Trimming at V came to 11 bases and at J to 2 bases, leaving 11 bases not matched to a gene. The germline gives CDR1 ENHRY, CDR2 SYGVKD. CDR3 nucleotides: TGTGCCGCAGACCGGGAGGGTGGGCCCTACAATGAGCAGTTCTTC. It codes for CAADREGGPYNEQFF.

The chain combines TRBV5-4 with TRBJ2-5; 8 bases are a match to TRBD2. The CDR3 extends over 15 amino acids. Per germline, CDR1 SGHNT and CDR2 YYREEE (reference sequence). V lost 2 bases and J lost 5; bases outside the gene matches: 8. The chain's CDR3 is CASSFAGGIVETQYF. The CDR3 nucleotides are TGTGCCAGCAGCTTCGCGGGAGGAATTGTGGAGACCCAGTACTTC.

The chain is built from TRBV9 and TRBJ2-7, with D possibly TRBD2 on 5 matching bases. Germline V gene data show CDR1 as SGDLS and CDR2 as YYNGEE. This CDR3 is 12 amino acids long. V shed 4 bases and J shed 6 bases, with 11 bases lying between them. The CDR3 region has the DNA TGTGCCAGCAGCCCCAGCCGGGGCGAGCAGTACTTC. Protein sequence: CASSPSRGEQYF. Variable domain in full (rest from reference TRBV9 and TRBJ2-7): DSGVTQTPKHLITATGQRVTLRCSPRSGDLSVYWYQQSLDQGLQFLIQYYNGEERAKGNILERFSAQQFPDLHSELNLSSLELGDSALYFCASSPSRGEQYFGPGTRLTVT.

This rearrangement joins TRBV7-9 to TRBJ2-7; D gene ambiguous. Per germline, CDR1 SEHNR and CDR2 FQNEAQ (reference sequence). This CDR3 is 13 amino acids long. Trimming took 1 base from V and 7 from J, leaving 11 bases between them. CDR3 loop: CASSLGHLYEQYF. The CDR3 bases are TGTGCCAGCAGCTTAGGGCATCTGTATGAGCAGTACTTC.

The chain combines TRBV27 with TRBJ2-7; weak D call: TRBD2 (6 bases). CDR1 and CDR2 from the germline V gene are MNHEY and SMNVEV (reference sequence). This CDR3 comprises 15 residues. The V gene lost 5 bases and the J gene lost 5 bases, with 19 bases spanning the gap. The DNA of the CDR3 is TGTGCCAGCAGTCCCCGGGACTCCCAGGCCCACGAGCAGTACTTC. This sequence encodes CASSPRDSQAHEQYF.

This clone came up once. The rearrangement links TRBV7-8 to TRBJ1-5; TRBD1 agrees at 7 bases. Germline V gene sequence: CDR1 SGHVS, CDR2 FQNEAQ. After removal of 5 bases from V and 6 bases from J, the junction contained 16 bases not matched to a gene. The CDR3 loop spans 17 amino acids. Here the CDR3 reads CASSPERGGRGGQPQHF. In nucleotides, the CDR3 is TGTGCCAGCAGCCCGGAAAGAGGGGGCAGGGGTGGTCAGCCCCAGCATTTT.

The chain joins TRBV2 to TRBJ2-7, with TRBD2 matching over 7 bases. Germline loops: CDR1 SNHLY, CDR2 FYNNEI. The CDR3 is 17 amino acids. V was clipped by 6 bases and J by 4 bases; unmatched bases: 18. The CDR3 loop reads CASRGSPRDYLRYEQYF. Here the CDR3 DNA reads TGTGCCAGCAGGGGATCCCCGCGGGACTACCTACGGTACGAGCAGTACTTC.

This chain links TRBV6-6 with TRBJ2-2, with D possibly matching TRBD2 (5 bases). The V end lost 4 bases, the J end lost 3 bases, and 12 bases lay between the germline ends. The CDR3 is 15 residues long. Germline V gene sequence: CDR1 MNHNY, CDR2 SVGAGI (reference sequence). In DNA form, the CDR3 reads TGTGCCAGCAGTTTTGTGAAGGAGGACACCGGGGAGCTGTTTTTT. Translating gives CASSFVKEDTGELFF.

This chain connects TRBV10-2 to TRBJ2-7, with 11 bases that match TRBD2. Germline V lookup: CDR1 WSHSY, CDR2 SAAADI. The CDR3 loop spans 18 amino acids. Trimming cost V 4 bases and J 3 bases; bases outside gene matches: 14. The CDR3 loop reads CASSGDASGRQWGYEQYF. The CDR3 DNA is TGCGCCAGCAGTGGTGACGCTAGCGGGAGGCAGTGGGGCTACGAGCAGTACTTC.